This TCR beta chain was documented in a study of blood T cell repertoires in COVID-19. Study as a whole: Nucleic acid was either cDNA or gDNA, and it came from T cells, B-cell-depleted T cells, or PBMCs.

This clone showed up just once. Per the study methods: From reference gene primer amplification, estimates of nucleated cell counts were derived. Profiled with immunoSEQ multiplex PCR; TCRdb holds only in-frame clones, not every one. V, J and clone size are those of that table, while D and trimming were read from the DNA. The sample includes 250,000 to 350,000 clones, 85% to 90% of them seen just once. The CDR3 extends over 13 amino acids. Between the trimmed V and J ends, which lost 6 bases and 1 base, there was a span of 9 bases. Germline V CDR1 and CDR2: SNHLY, FYNNEI. Sequenced: PBMCs or T cells enriched from blood (not recorded which). This clonotype was sampled from a woman under 30 who had recovered from COVID-19. This sequence joins TRBV2 and TRBJ1-1; no firm D call. The CDR3 nucleotides read TGTGCCAGCAGATACGACAAGAACACTGAAGCTTTCTTT. This codes for CASRYDKNTEAFF.